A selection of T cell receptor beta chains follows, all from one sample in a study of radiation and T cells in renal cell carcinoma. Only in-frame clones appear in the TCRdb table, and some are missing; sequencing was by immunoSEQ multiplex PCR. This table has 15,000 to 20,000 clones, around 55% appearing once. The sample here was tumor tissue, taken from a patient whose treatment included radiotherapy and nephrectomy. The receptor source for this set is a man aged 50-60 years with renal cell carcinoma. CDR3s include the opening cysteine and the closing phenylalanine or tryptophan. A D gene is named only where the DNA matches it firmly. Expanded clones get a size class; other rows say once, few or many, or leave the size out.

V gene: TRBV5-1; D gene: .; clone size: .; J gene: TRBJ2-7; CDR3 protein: CASSFGGMGYEQYF; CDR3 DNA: TGCGCCAGCAGCTTCGGGGGTATGGGCTACGAGCAGTACTTC
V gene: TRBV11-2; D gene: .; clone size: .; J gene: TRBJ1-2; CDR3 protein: CASSPLPGGGNYGYTF; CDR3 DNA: TGTGCCAGCAGCCCCCTACCGGGGGGTGGTAACTATGGCTACACCTTC
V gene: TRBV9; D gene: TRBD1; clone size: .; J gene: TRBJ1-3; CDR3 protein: CASSTQTGVTGNTIYF; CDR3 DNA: TGTGCCAGCAGCACTCAGACAGGGGTCACAGGAAACACCATATATTTT
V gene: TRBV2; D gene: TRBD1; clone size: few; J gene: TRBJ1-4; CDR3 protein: CATGQGASNEKLFF; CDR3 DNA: TGTGCCACAGGACAGGGGGCCTCTAATGAAAAACTGTTTTTT
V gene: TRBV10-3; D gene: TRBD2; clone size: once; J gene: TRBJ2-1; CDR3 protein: CAISAGTSGGNEQFF; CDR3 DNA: TGTGCCATCAGCGCTGGGACTAGCGGTGGGAATGAGCAGTTCTTC
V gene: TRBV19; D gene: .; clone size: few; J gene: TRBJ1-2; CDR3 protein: CASSLRHGYTF; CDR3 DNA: TGTGCCAGTAGTCTCCGTCATGGCTACACCTTC
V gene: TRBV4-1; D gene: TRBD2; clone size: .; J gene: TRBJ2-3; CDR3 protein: CASSQDRWSGGADTQYF; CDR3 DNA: TGCGCCAGCAGCCAAGATAGATGGAGCGGGGGGGCAGATACGCAGTATTTT
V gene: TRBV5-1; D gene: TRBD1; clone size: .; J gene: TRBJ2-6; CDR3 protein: CASSLTGAISGANVLTF; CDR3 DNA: TGCGCCAGCAGCTTGACAGGGGCTATTTCTGGGGCCAACGTCCTGACTTTC
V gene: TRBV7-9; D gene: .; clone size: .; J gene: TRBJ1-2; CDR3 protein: CASSLGRANYGYTF; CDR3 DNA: TGTGCCAGCAGCTTGGGCAGAGCTAACTATGGCTACACCTTC
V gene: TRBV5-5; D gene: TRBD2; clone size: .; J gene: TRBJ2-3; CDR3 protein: CASSIRLAGGPTDTQYF; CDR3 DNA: TGTGCCAGCAGCATAAGACTAGCGGGAGGCCCCACAGATACGCAGTATTTT
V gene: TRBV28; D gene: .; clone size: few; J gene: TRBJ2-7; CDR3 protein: CASSLVGERYEQYF; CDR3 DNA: TGTGCCAGCAGTTTAGTAGGAGAACGCTACGAGCAGTACTTC
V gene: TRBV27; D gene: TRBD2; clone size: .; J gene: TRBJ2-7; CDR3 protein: CASSWKGLGTYEQYF; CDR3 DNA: TGTGCCAGCAGTTGGAAAGGACTAGGAACCTACGAGCAGTACTTC
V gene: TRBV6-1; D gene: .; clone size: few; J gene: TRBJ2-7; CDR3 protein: CASSERGPGSYEQYF; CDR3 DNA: TGTGCCAGCAGTGAAAGGGGACCAGGGAGCTACGAGCAGTACTTC
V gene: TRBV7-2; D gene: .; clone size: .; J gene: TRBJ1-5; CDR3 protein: CASSFGGPSHNQPQHF; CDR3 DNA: TGTGCCAGCAGCTTCGGGGGGCCCAGCCATAATCAGCCCCAGCATTTT
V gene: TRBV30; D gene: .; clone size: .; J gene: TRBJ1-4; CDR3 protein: CAWSLNPQGGNEKLFF; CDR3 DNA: TGTGCCTGGAGTCTGAATCCACAGGGCGGGAATGAAAAACTGTTTTTT
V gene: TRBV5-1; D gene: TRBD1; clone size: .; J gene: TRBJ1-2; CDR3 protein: CASSLARGQGLDGYTF; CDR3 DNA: TGCGCCAGCAGCTTGGCGAGGGGACAGGGTCTCGATGGCTACACCTTC
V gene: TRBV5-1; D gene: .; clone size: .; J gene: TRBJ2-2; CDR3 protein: CASSFGGYTGELFF; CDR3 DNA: TGCGCCAGCAGCTTTGGGGGCTACACCGGGGAGCTGTTTTTT
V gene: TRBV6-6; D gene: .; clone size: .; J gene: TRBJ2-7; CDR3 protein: CASSTQSRGEQYF; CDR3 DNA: TGTGCCAGCAGTACTCAGTCTAGGGGCGAGCAGTACTTC
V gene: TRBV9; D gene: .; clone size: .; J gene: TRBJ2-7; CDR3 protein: CASSPNRGQSYEQYF; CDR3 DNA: TGTGCCAGCAGCCCCAACCGAGGACAGAGCTACGAGCAGTACTTC